A selection of T cell receptor beta chains follows, all from one sample in a study of T cell responses to AZD1222 COVID-19 vaccine. Some clones are missing from TCRdb's copy, which holds only in-frame ones; the method was immunoSEQ multiplex PCR. The sample has 100,000 to 130,000 clones, approximately 90% seen once. The sequences come from peripheral blood, collected on day 0 of MenACWY control vaccination. The receptors originated from an adult in good health. Both conserved end residues are part of each CDR3. A D gene is named only where the DNA matches it firmly. Part of the rows lack a size; the others show once, few, many or a class for expanded clones.

V gene	clone size	D gene	J gene	CDR3 protein	CDR3 DNA
TRBV15	NA	NA	TRBJ2-3	CATSTGFSPSTDTQYF	TGTGCCACCAGCACCGGGTTTTCCCCTAGCACAGATACGCAGTATTTT
TRBV5-1	NA	NA	TRBJ1-2	CASSLAGQVYGYTF	TGCGCCAGCAGCTTGGCGGGACAAGTTTATGGCTACACCTTC
TRBV5-1	NA	NA	TRBJ1-1	CASSPQVNTEAFF	TGCGCCAGCAGTCCCCAGGTGAACACTGAAGCTTTCTTT
TRBV28	NA	TRBD1	TRBJ1-5	CASRGTGEQNQPQHF	TGTGCCAGCAGGGGGACAGGGGAACAAAATCAGCCCCAGCATTTT
TRBV29-1	NA	NA	TRBJ1-3	CSALGTQHISSGNTIYF	TGCAGCGCCTTGGGGACACAACACATCAGCTCTGGAAACACCATATATTTT
TRBV4-3	few	NA	TRBJ2-1	CASSQETYRRIMAGEQFF	TGCGCCAGCAGCCAAGAAACCTATCGACGGATAATGGCGGGGGAGCAGTTCTTC
TRBV2	NA	NA	TRBJ1-2	CASRVRVSNYGYTF	TGTGCCAGCAGGGTCAGGGTTTCTAACTATGGCTACACCTTC
TRBV11-1	NA	NA	TRBJ2-2	CASSLDSNTGELFF	TGTGCCAGCAGCTTAGACTCGAACACCGGGGAGCTGTTTTTT
TRBV9	NA	TRBD2	TRBJ2-5	CASSTLTSGQETQYF	TGTGCCAGCAGCACCCTGACTAGCGGGCAAGAGACCCAGTACTTC
TRBV7-2	once	TRBD1	TRBJ1-2	CASSFDRGQNYGYTF	TGTGCCAGCAGCTTCGACAGGGGGCAGAACTATGGCTACACCTTC
TRBV19	NA	NA	TRBJ1-1	CASSIGSVLNTEAFF	TGTGCCAGTAGTATAGGTTCGGTATTGAACACTGAAGCTTTCTTT
TRBV30	NA	TRBD2	TRBJ2-7	CAWSVRLAGGGEQYF	TGTGCCTGGAGTGTACGGCTAGCGGGGGGAGGTGAGCAGTACTTC
TRBV6-5	NA	TRBD2	TRBJ2-7	CASSYSSGESSYEQYF	TGTGCCAGCAGTTACTCCAGCGGGGAGAGCTCCTACGAGCAGTACTTC
TRBV2	NA	NA	TRBJ2-4	CASTAEIAKNIQYF	TGTGCCAGCACGGCTGAGATAGCCAAAAACATTCAGTACTTC
TRBV12-3/TRBV12-4	NA	NA	TRBJ1-1	CAISSTSEAFF	TGTGCCATCTCCTCTACTAGTGAAGCTTTCTTT
TRBV3-1/TRBV3-2	few	TRBD1	TRBJ1-5	CASSHYGRDRACGGNQPQHF	TGTGCCAGCAGCCATTACGGGCGGGACAGGGCCTGTGGAGGCAATCAGCCCCAGCATTTT
TRBV6-5	NA	NA	TRBJ1-1	CASSLQGIPFF	TGTGCCAGCAGTCTCCAGGGGATTCCTTTCTTT
TRBV6-5	NA	NA	TRBJ1-6	CASSLGRSNSPLHF	TGTGCCAGCAGTCTGGGTAGGTCGAATTCACCCCTCCACTTT
TRBV5-4	NA	TRBD2	TRBJ2-3	CASSFPATSGARGDTQYF	TGTGCCAGCAGCTTCCCCGCGACTAGCGGAGCCAGGGGAGATACGCAGTATTTT
TRBV15	NA	NA	TRBJ1-4	CATSGWGGEGNEKLFF	TGTGCCACCAGCGGGTGGGGGGGCGAAGGGAATGAAAAACTGTTTTTT
TRBV5-6	NA	NA	TRBJ1-1	CASSLAGGWTEAFF	TGTGCCAGCAGCTTGGCAGGTGGATGGACTGAAGCTTTCTTT
TRBV5-1	NA	NA	TRBJ1-1	CASSLRRMNTEAFF	TGCGCCAGCAGCTTGAGACGGATGAACACTGAAGCTTTCTTT
TRBV19	NA	NA	TRBJ2-7	CASSIRGAGYYEQYF	TGTGCCAGTAGTATCCGGGGGGCAGGCTACTACGAGCAGTACTTC
TRBV30	NA	TRBD1	TRBJ2-2	CAWVEGAYTGELFF	TGTGCCTGGGTTGAGGGGGCCTACACCGGGGAGCTGTTTTTT
TRBV2	once	NA	TRBJ2-5	CASSEGTGGETQYF	TGTGCCAGCAGTGAAGGGACAGGAGGGGAGACCCAGTACTTC
TRBV27	NA	TRBD2	TRBJ2-3	CASRLAGGTDTQYF	TGTGCCAGCAGGCTAGCGGGGGGCACAGATACGCAGTATTTT
TRBV2	NA	TRBD1	TRBJ2-1	CASSADRVNEQFF	TGTGCCAGCAGCGCGGACAGGGTCAATGAGCAGTTCTTC
TRBV6-4	NA	TRBD2	TRBJ2-1	CASSDSTSGGAEQFF	TGTGCCAGCAGTGACTCGACTAGCGGGGGGGCCGAGCAGTTCTTC
TRBV12-3/TRBV12-4	NA	NA	TRBJ1-2	CASREGTGMGYTF	TGTGCCAGCAGGGAGGGGACGGGTATGGGCTACACCTTC
TRBV9	NA	NA	TRBJ2-2	CASSVDDGELFF	TGTGCCAGCAGCGTAGATGACGGGGAGCTGTTTTTT